These T cell receptor beta chains were read from a single sample in a study of T cells in Graves' hyperthyroidism and ophthalmopathy. TCRdb redid the calling of the multiplex PCR reads with MiXCR, one entry per CDR3 protein. The table lists some 510,000 distinct CDR3 sequences, less than 25% of them singletons. Input material: blood. These receptor sequences come from a man aged 18 to 30 with Graves' hyperthyroidism. Both conserved end residues are part of each CDR3. A D gene is named only where the DNA matches it firmly. A row's size may be missing; if present it is once, few, many or a size class.

TRBV6-5	16	TRBJ1-2	NA	NA	TGTGCCAGCAGTTACGCCCTGGACAACCTAAACTATGGCTACACCTTC	CASSYALDNLNYGYTF
TRBV11-2	15	TRBJ2-5	NA	few	TGTGCCAGCAGCTTAGATGGGGGCAGAGCTCAGAGCCAGTACTTC	CASSLDGGRAQSQYF
TRBV4-1	15	TRBJ1-1	NA	NA	TGCGCCAGCAGACCAATTTTATCGGCGATCACTGAAGCTTTCTTT	CASRPILSAITEAFF
TRBV6-1	13	TRBJ1-2	NA	many	TGTGCCAGCACCTCGGACGGGCTATATGGCTACACCTTC	CASTSDGLYGYTF
TRBV20-1	12	TRBJ1-2	TRBD1	NA	TGCAGTGCTAGAGGACAGGGGCATGGCTACACCTTC	CSARGQGHGYTF
TRBV28	14	TRBJ1-1	NA	many	TGTGCCAGCAGCATAGGGATCATGAACACTGAAGCTTTCTTT	CASSIGIMNTEAFF
TRBV29-1	14	TRBJ2-7	NA	few	TGCAGCGTTGATTCTGGGAGAGGGTCCTACGAGCAGTACTTC	CSVDSGRGSYEQYF
TRBV15	14	TRBJ1-5	NA	many	TGTGCCACCAGCAGAGGTGGGAGCAATCAGCCCCAGCATTTT	CATSRGGSNQPQHF
TRBV28	13	TRBJ1-1	TRBD1	few	TGTGCCAGCAGACGGACAGGAGGTTTTGAAGCTTTCTTT	CASRRTGGFEAFF
TRBV12-3/TRBV12-4	16	TRBJ2-5	TRBD2	NA	TGTGCCAGCAGTTTGGAACTAGCGGGAGGTGGGGAGACCCAGTACTTC	CASSLELAGGGETQYF
TRBV10-2	13	TRBJ1-1	NA	many	TGCGCCAGCCAGGGGAGGGGGAACACTGAAGCTTTCTTT	CASQGRGNTEAFF
TRBV11-2	17	TRBJ1-6	TRBD1	few	TGTGCCAGCAGCCTTTCCGGGACAGGGTTTTATAATTCACCCCTCCACTTT	CASSLSGTGFYNSPLHF
TRBV28	12	TRBJ1-2	TRBD1	many	TGTGCCAGCGCGACAGGGAACTATGGCTACACCTTC	CASATGNYGYTF
TRBV2	14	TRBJ2-5	TRBD1	NA	TGTGCCAGCAGTGACAGGGGGCATCGGGAGACCCAGTACTTC	CASSDRGHRETQYF
TRBV7-9	14	TRBJ1-2	NA	many	TGTGCCAGCAGCTTAGTGGGGACGGACTATGGCTACACCTTC	CASSLVGTDYGYTF
TRBV12-3/TRBV12-4	13	TRBJ1-5	NA	many	TGTGCCAGCAGTTCAGGAGAAAATCAGCCCCAGCATTTT	CASSSGENQPQHF
TRBV11-1	18	TRBJ2-6	NA	NA	TGTGCCAGCAGCCCCCGGGCGGTGGCAGAATTGGGGGCCAACGTCCTGACTTTC	CASSPRAVAELGANVLTF
TRBV27	16	TRBJ2-7	TRBD2	many	TGTGCCAGCAGTACAGGGACTAGCGGGAGTCCATACGAGCAGTACTTC	CASSTGTSGSPYEQYF
TRBV20-1	14	TRBJ2-7	NA	NA	TGCAGTGCCATAGATAGTCTGACAGCCTACGAGCAGTACTTC	CSAIDSLTAYEQYF
TRBV6-1	15	TRBJ2-2	NA	few	TGTGCCAGCAGGCCGCCGACAGCCAACACCGGGGAGCTGTTTTTT	CASRPPTANTGELFF
TRBV12-3/TRBV12-4	12	TRBJ1-5	NA	many	TGTGCCAGCAGTTTGACCCCCCAGCCCCAGCATTTT	CASSLTPQPQHF
TRBV12-3/TRBV12-4	16	TRBJ2-5	TRBD1	many	TGTGCCAGCAGCCAACACCCGACAGGGTCCGGAGAGACCCAGTACTTC	CASSQHPTGSGETQYF
TRBV19	13	TRBJ1-1	NA	many	TGTGCCAGTCAAGCGCCTTCCGCCGCTGAAGCTTTCTTT	CASQAPSAAEAFF
TRBV28	15	TRBJ1-1	NA	many	TGTGCCAGCAGTTTTACCATCCACGTGAACACTGAAGCTTTCTTT	CASSFTIHVNTEAFF
TRBV5-1	13	TRBJ1-2	TRBD1	many	TGCGCCAGCAGCTTCTACAGGGGGAGAAGCTACACCTTC	CASSFYRGRSYTF
TRBV4-1	15	TRBJ2-7	NA	NA	TGCGCCAGCAGCCAAGGGGCGCTGGGCTCCTACGAGCAGTACTTC	CASSQGALGSYEQYF
TRBV6-2/TRBV6-3	17	TRBJ1-1	NA	NA	TGTGCCAGCAGTTCCAACTCCTTAAAATCGGCGAACACTGAAGCTTTCTTT	CASSSNSLKSANTEAFF
TRBV6-2/TRBV6-3	12	TRBJ2-5	NA	many	TGTGCCAGCAGTCGGACTTTTGAGACCCAGTACTTC	CASSRTFETQYF
TRBV12-3/TRBV12-4	16	TRBJ1-3	NA	many	TGTGCCAGCAGTTCCCAGGGGCCCCGCTCTGGAAACACCATATATTTT	CASSSQGPRSGNTIYF
TRBV29-1	14	TRBJ1-1	NA	many	TGCAGCGTTGAGGGGGCCAGACTGAACACTGAAGCTTTCTTT	CSVEGARLNTEAFF
TRBV3-1	16	TRBJ1-1	TRBD1	NA	TGTGCCAGCAGCAAGCGACAGGGGGCTGATGACACTGAAGCTTTCTTT	CASSKRQGADDTEAFF
TRBV12-3/TRBV12-4	13	TRBJ2-7	NA	few	TGTGCCAGCATCCTTAGCGGTACCTACGAGCAGTACTTC	CASILSGTYEQYF
TRBV28	15	TRBJ2-2	NA	few	TGTGCCAGCACCTACAGGTTGGGGATTACCGGGGAGCTGTTTTTT	CASTYRLGITGELFF
TRBV6-2/TRBV6-3	16	TRBJ2-7	NA	many	TGTGCCAGCAGTTCCTTCCGGGCAGGGACGATTTACGAGCAGTACTTC	CASSSFRAGTIYEQYF
TRBV4-1	14	TRBJ2-5	NA	many	TGCGCCAGCAGCCTTGGGGGACGCGCGGGGACCCAGTACTTC	CASSLGGRAGTQYF
TRBV6-1	13	TRBJ2-7	NA	NA	TGTGCCAGCAGTGGCCGACAAGTCTACGAGCAGTACTTC	CASSGRQVYEQYF
TRBV10-3	13	TRBJ2-7	NA	many	TGTGCCATCAGTGTTAACAGCCTCTACGAGCAGTACTTC	CAISVNSLYEQYF
TRBV6-2/TRBV6-3	19	TRBJ2-7	NA	NA	TGTGCCAGTCGTGGAATTGTCTGGGGTGAAGCTTTAGAGCGGAACGAGCAGTACTTC	CASRGIVWGEALERNEQYF
TRBV5-1	15	TRBJ2-2	TRBD2	NA	TGCGCCAGCAGGCGGACTAGCGGCCGAAACGGGGAGCTGTTTTTT	CASRRTSGRNGELFF
TRBV5-5	15	TRBJ1-5	NA	NA	TGTGCCAGCAGCCTTAGCGGGAACAGCAATCAGCCCCAGCATTTT	CASSLSGNSNQPQHF
TRBV6-5	14	TRBJ2-2	NA	NA	TGTGCCAGCAGTTCAAAGGGGGAGACCGGGGGGCTGTTTTTT	CASSSKGETGGLFF
TRBV19	12	TRBJ1-2	NA	many	TGTGCCAGTAGTATGACGGGTTATGGCTACACCTTC	CASSMTGYGYTF
TRBV12-3/TRBV12-4	16	TRBJ2-2	NA	NA	TGTGCCAGCAGTTTTTCTTTCCTTGGGCGGACCGGGGAGCTGTTTTTT	CASSFSFLGRTGELFF
TRBV13	12	TRBJ2-7	NA	NA	TGTGCCAGCAGCCCTATAGCTCACGAGCAGTACTTC	CASSPIAHEQYF
TRBV11-2	16	TRBJ2-7	NA	few	TGTGCCAGCAGCCGCGAATCTGCGGCCAACTTCTACGAGCAGTACTTC	CASSRESAANFYEQYF
TRBV12-3/TRBV12-4	15	TRBJ1-5	NA	NA	TGTGCCAGCAGTCCCTCCAAGGGTAGCAATCAGCCCCAGCATTTT	CASSPSKGSNQPQHF
TRBV12-5	15	TRBJ1-1	NA	NA	TGTGCTAGTGGTCCGCGTCGGGACGGATACACTGAAGCTTTCTTT	CASGPRRDGYTEAFF
TRBV12-3/TRBV12-4	15	TRBJ1-1	NA	NA	TGTGCCAGCAGATACGGACGCATTCTGAACACTGAAGCTTTCTTT	CASRYGRILNTEAFF
TRBV12-3/TRBV12-4	13	TRBJ2-5	TRBD2	NA	TGTGCCAGCAGTTCGGCGGGGGTGGCGACCCAGTACTTC	CASSSAGVATQYF